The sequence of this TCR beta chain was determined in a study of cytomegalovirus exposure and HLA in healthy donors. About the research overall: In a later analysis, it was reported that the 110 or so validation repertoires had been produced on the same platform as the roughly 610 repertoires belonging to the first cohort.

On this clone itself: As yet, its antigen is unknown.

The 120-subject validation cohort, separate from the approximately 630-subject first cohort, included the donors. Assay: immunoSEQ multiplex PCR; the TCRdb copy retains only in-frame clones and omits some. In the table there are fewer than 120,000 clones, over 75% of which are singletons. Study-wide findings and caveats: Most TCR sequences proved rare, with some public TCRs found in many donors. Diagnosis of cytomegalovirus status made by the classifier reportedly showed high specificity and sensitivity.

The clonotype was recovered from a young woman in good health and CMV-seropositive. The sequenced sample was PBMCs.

The CDR3 DNA follows: TGTGCCAGCAGTGCCCGACAGGCACAGTACTTC. Residues: CASSARQAQYF. This rearrangement joins TRBV6-1 to TRBJ2-7; D is perhaps TRBD1 (6 bases). The germline V and J ends were trimmed by 4 bases and 10 bases, with 11 bases remaining between them. Germline V gives CDR1 MNHNS, CDR2 SASEGT. CDR3 length: 11 amino acids.